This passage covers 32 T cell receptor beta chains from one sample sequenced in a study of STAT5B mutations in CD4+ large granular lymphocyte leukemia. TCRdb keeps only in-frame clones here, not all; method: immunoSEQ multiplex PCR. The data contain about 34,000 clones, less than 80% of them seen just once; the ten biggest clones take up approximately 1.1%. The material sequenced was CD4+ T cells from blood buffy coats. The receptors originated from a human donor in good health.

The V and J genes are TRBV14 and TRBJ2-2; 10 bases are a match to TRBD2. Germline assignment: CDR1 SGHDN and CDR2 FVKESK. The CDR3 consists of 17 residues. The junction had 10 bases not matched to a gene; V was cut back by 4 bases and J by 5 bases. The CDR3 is CASSLPSGSPGTGELFF. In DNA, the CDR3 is TGTGCCAGCAGCCTTCCTAGCGGGAGCCCCGGAACCGGGGAGCTGTTTTTT.

The CDR3 spells CAWSVDRAPRDTQYF. The CDR3 nucleotides are TGTGCCTGGAGTGTAGACAGGGCCCCTCGGGATACGCAGTATTTT. The chain combines TRBV30 with TRBJ2-3; 7 nucleotides align to TRBD1. After removal of 0 bases from V and 6 bases from J, the junction contained 9 bases not matched to a gene. CDR1 is GTSNPN, CDR2 SVGIG, per germline (reference sequence). This CDR3 contains 15 residues.

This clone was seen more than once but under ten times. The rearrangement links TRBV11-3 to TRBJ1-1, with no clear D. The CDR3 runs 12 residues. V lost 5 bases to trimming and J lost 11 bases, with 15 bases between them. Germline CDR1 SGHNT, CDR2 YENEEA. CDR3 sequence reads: CASSLNDKVAFF. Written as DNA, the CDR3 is TGTGCCAGCAGCCTCAACGACAAAGTCGCTTTCTTT.

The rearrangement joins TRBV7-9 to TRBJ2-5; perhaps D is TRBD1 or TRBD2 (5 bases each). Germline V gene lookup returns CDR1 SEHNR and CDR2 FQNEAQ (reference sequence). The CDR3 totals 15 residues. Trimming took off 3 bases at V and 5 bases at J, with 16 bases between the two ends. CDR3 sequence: CASSFRRDPRETQYF. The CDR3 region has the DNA TGTGCCAGCAGCTTCCGCCGGGACCCACGGGAGACCCAGTACTTC. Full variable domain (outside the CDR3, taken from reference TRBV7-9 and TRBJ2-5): DTGVSQNPRHKITKRGQNVTFRCDPISEHNRLYWYRQTLGQGPEFLTYFQNEAQLEKSRLLSDRFSAERPKGSFSTLEIQRTEQGDSAMYLCASSFRRDPRETQYFGPGTRLLVL.

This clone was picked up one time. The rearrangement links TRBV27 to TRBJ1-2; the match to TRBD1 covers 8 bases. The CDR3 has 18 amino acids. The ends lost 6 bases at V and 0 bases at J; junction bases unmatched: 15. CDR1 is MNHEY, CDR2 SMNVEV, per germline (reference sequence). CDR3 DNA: TGTGCCAGCAGGCGAAAACGGACAGGGTCAACGACTAACTATGGCTACACCTTC. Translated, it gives CASRRKRTGSTTNYGYTF.

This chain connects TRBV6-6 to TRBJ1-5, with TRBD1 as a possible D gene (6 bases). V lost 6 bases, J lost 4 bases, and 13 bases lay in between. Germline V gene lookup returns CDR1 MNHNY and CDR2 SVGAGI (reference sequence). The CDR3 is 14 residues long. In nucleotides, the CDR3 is TGTGCCAGCAGAAAACAGGGACCAAATCAGCCCCAGCATTTT. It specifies CASRKQGPNQPQHF.

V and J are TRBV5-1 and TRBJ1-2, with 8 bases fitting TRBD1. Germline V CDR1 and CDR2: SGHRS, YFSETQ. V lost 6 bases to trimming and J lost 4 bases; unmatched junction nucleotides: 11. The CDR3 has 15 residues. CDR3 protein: CASNLGQGRFYGYTF. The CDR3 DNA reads TGCGCCAGCAATCTAGGACAGGGAAGGTTCTATGGCTACACCTTC.

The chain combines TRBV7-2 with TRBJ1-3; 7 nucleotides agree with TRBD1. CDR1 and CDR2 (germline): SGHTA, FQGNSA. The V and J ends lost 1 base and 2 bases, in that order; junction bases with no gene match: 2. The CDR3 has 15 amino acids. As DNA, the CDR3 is TGTGCCAGCAGCTTAGACAGGGGAACTGGAAACACCATATATTTT. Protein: CASSLDRGTGNTIYF.

The CDR3 bases are TGTGCCAGCAGTACAGAGAGCTACGAGCAGTACGTC. Translated: CASSTESYEQYV. The chain recombines TRBV2 with TRBJ2-7; D not certain. The length of the CDR3 is 12 residues. Trimming took off 5 bases at V and 3 bases at J, with 8 bases between the two ends. The germline gives CDR1 SNHLY, CDR2 FYNNEI.

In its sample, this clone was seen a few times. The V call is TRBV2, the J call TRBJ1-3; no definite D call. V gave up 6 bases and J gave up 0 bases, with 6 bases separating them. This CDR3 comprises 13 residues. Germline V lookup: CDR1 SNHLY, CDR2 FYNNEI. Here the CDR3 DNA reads TGTGCCAGCAGCTACAGCTCTGGAAACACCATATATTTT. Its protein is CASSYSSGNTIYF.

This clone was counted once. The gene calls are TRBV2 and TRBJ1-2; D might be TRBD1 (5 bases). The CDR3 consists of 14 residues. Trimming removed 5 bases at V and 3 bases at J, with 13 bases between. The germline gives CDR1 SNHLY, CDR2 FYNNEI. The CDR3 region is CASSKDEGDYGYTF. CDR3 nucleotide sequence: TGTGCCAGCAGTAAGGACGAAGGGGACTATGGCTACACCTTC.

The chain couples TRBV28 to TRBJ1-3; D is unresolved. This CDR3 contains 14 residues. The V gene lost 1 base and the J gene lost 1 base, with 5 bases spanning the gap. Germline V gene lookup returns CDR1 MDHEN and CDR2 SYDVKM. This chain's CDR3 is CASSLSGSGNTIYF. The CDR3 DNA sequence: TGTGCCAGCAGTTTATCGGGATCTGGAAACACCATATATTTT.

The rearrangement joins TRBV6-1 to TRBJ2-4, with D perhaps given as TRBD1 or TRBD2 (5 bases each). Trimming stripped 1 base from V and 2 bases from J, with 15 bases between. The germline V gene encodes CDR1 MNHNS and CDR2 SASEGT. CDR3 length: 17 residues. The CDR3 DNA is TGTGCCAGCAGTGAAGGAGGGTGGGACGGTTCCAAAAACATTCAGTACTTC. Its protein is CASSEGGWDGSKNIQYF.

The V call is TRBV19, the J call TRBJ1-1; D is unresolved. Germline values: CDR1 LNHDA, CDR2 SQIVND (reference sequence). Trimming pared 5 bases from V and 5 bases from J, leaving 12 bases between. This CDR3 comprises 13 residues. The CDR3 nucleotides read TGTGCCAGTAGTCTTCGTTGGGATACTGAAGCTTTCTTT. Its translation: CASSLRWDTEAFF. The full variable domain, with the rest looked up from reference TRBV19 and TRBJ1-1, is DGGITQSPKYLFRKEGQNVTLSCEQNLNHDAMYWYRQDPGQGLRLIYYSQIVNDFQKGDIAEGYSVSREKKESFPLTVTSAQKNPTAFYLCASSLRWDTEAFFGQGTRLTVV.

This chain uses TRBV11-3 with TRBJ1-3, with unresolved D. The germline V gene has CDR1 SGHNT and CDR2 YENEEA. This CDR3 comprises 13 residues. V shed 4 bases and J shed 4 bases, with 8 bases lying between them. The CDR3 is CASSSLSGNTIYF. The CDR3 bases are TGTGCCAGCAGCTCCTTGTCCGGAAACACCATATATTTT.

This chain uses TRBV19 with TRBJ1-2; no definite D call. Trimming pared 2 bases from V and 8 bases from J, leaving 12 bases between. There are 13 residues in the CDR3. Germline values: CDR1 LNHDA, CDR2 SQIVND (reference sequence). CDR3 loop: CASSILGNRGYTF. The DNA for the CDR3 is TGTGCCAGTAGTATACTAGGGAATAGGGGCTACACCTTC.

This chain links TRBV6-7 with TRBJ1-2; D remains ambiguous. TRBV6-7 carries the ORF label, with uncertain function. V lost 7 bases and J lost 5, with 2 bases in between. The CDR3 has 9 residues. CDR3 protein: CASKYGYTF. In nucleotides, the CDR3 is TGTGCCAGCAAATATGGCTACACCTTC.

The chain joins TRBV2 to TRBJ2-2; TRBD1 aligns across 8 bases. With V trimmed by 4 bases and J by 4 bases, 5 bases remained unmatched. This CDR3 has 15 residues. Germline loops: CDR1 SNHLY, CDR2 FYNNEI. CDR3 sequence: CASSGQGARTGELFF. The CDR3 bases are TGTGCCAGCAGTGGCCAGGGGGCGCGCACCGGGGAGCTGTTTTTT.

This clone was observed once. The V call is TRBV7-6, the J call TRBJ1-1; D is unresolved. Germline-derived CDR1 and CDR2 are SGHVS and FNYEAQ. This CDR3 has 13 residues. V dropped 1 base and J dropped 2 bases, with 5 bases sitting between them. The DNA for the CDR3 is TGTGCCAGCAGCTTAGAAGAAAACACTGAAGCTTTCTTT. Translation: CASSLEENTEAFF.

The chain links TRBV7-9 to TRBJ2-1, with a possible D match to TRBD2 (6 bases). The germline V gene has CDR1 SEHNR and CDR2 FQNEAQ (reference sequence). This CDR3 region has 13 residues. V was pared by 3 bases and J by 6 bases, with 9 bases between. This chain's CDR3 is CASSLDYLNEQFF. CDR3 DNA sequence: TGTGCCAGCAGCTTGGACTACCTCAATGAGCAGTTCTTC.

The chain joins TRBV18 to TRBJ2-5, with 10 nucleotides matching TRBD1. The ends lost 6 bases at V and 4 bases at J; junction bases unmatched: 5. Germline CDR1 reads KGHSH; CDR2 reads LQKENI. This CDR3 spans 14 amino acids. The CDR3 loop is CASSETGGRETQYF. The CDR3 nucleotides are TGTGCCAGCTCTGAGACAGGGGGCCGAGAGACCCAGTACTTC.

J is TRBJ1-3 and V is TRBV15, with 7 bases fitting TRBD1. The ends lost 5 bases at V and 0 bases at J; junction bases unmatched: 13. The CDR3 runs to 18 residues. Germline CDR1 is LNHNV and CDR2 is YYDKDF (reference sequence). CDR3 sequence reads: CATSRGGTVGPSGNTIYF. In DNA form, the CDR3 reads TGTGCCACCAGCCGGGGGGGGACAGTAGGTCCCTCTGGAAACACCATATATTTT.

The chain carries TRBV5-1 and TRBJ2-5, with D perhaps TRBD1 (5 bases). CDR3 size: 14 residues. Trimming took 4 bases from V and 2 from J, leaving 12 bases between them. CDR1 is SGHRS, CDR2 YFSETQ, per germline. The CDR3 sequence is CASSQGFGQETQYF. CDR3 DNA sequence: TGCGCCAGCAGCCAGGGATTCGGACAAGAGACCCAGTACTTC.

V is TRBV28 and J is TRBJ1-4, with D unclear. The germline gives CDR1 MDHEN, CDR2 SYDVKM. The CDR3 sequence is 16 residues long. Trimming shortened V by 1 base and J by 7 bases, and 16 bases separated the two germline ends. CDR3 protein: CASSLFSSSRSEKLFF. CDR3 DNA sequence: TGTGCCAGCAGTTTATTTTCGTCCAGTAGGAGTGAAAAACTGTTTTTT.

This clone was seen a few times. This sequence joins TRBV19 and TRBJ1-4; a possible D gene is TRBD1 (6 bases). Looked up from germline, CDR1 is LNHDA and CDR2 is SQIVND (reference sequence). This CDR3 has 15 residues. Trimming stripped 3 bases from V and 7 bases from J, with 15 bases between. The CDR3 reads CASSIRQEGSEKLFF. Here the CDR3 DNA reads TGTGCCAGTAGTATTCGACAGGAAGGGTCTGAAAAACTGTTTTTT.

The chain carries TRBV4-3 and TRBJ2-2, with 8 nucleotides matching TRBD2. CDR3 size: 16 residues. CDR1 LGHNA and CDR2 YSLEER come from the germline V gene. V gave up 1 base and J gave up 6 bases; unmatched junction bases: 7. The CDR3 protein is CASSQAGTSLAGELFF. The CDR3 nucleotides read TGCGCCAGCAGCCAAGCCGGGACTAGTTTGGCCGGGGAGCTGTTTTTT.

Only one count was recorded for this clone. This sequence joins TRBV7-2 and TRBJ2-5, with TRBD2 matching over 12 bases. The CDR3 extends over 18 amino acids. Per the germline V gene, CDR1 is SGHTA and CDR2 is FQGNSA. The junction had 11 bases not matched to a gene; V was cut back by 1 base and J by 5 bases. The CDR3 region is CASSLEGLAGGLRETQYF. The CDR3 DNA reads TGTGCCAGCAGCTTAGAAGGGCTAGCGGGGGGGCTTCGGGAGACCCAGTACTTC. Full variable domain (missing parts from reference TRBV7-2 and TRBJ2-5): GAGVSQSPSNKVTEKGKDVELRCDPISGHTALYWYRQSLGQGLEFLIYFQGNSAPDKSGLPSDRFSAERTGGSVSTLTIQRTQQEDSAVYLCASSLEGLAGGLRETQYFGPGTRLLVL.

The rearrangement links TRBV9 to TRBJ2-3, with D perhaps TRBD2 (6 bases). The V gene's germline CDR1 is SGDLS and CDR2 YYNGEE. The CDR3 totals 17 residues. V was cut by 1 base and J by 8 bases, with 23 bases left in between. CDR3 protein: CASSVIPAGTQRGTQYF. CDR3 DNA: TGTGCCAGCAGCGTAATCCCCGCGGGGACCCAAAGGGGTACGCAGTATTTT.

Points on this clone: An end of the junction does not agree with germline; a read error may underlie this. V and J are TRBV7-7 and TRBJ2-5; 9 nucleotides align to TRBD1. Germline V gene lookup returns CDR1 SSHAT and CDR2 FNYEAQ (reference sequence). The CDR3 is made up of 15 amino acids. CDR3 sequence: CASSPSTGGSVAQYF. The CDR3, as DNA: TGTGCTAGCAGCCCCTCCACAGGGGGCTCGGTAGCCCAGTACTTC.

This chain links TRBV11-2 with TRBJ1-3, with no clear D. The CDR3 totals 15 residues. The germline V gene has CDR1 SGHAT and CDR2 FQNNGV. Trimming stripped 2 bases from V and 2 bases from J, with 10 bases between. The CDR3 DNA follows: TGTGCCAGCAGCTTATTTACGCGCGCTGGAAACACCATATATTTT. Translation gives CASSLFTRAGNTIYF.

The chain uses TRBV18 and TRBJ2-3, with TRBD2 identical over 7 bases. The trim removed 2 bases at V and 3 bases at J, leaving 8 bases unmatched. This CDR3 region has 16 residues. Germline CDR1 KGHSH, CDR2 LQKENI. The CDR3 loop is CASSPVSGGSTDTQYF. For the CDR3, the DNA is TGTGCCAGCTCACCAGTCTCCGGGGGGTCGACAGATACGCAGTATTTT.

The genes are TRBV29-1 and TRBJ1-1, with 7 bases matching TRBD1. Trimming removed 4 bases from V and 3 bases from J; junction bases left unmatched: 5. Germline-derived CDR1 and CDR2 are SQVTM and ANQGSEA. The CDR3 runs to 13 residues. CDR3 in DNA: TGCAGCGTTGTCACAGGGGCCCACACTGAAGCTTTCTTT. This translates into CSVVTGAHTEAFF.